This note documents a single TCR beta chain sequence. The antigen remains undetermined. The CDR3 loop spans 12 amino acids. CDR1 and CDR2 from the germline V gene are GTSNPN and SVGIG (reference sequence). The germline V and J ends were trimmed by 7 bases and 2 bases, with 11 bases remaining between them. This specimen comes from a study of T cell responses to AZD1222 COVID-19 vaccine. The protocol was immunoSEQ multiplex PCR, while the TCRdb copy is restricted to in-frame clones and leaves out a portion. The sample lists approximately 120,000 clones; approximately 89% were seen once. Study-wide results and limits: Targets within unmutated variant regions were reportedly found for nearly half of spike-specific TCRs. The donor cohort was predominantly white British with a female majority, and clonal diversity may have been underestimated. The study sampled repertoires only after the peak T cell response.

This TCR derives from an adult who received the AZD1222 COVID-19 vaccine. The material was peripheral blood, obtained 28 days after the second AZD1222 dose. The rearrangement links TRBV30 to TRBJ1-1; no reliable D call. The CDR3 nucleotides read TGTGCCTCCCCCGGGGTTAACACTGAAGCTTTCTTT. The encoded protein is CASPGVNTEAFF.